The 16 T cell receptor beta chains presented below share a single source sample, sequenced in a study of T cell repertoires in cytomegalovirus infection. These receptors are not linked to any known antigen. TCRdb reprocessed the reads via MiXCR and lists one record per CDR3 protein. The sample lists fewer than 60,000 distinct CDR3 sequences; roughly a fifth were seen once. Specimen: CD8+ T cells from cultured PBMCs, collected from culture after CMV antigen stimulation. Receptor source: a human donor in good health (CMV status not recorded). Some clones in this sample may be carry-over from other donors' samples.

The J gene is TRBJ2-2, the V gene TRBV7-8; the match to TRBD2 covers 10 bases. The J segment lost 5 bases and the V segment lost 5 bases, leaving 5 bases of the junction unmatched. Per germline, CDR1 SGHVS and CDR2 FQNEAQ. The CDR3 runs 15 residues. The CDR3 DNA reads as TGTGCCAGCAGCCCCGAGCGGGGGGGGACCGGGGAGCTGTTTTTT. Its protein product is CASSPERGGTGELFF.

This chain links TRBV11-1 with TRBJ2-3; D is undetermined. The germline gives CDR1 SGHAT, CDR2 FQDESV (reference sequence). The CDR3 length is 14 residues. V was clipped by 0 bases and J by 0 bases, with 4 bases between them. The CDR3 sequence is CASSLAVSTDTQYF. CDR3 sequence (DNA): TGTGCCAGCAGCTTAGCGGTTAGCACAGATACGCAGTATTTT.

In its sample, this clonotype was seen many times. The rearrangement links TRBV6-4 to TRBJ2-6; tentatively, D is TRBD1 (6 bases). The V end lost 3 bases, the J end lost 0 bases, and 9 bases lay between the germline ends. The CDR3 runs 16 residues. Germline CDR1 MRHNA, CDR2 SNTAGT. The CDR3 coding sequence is TGTGCCAGCAGTGAAGAAGGGGGCTCTGGGGCCAACGTCCTGACTTTC. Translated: CASSEEGGSGANVLTF.

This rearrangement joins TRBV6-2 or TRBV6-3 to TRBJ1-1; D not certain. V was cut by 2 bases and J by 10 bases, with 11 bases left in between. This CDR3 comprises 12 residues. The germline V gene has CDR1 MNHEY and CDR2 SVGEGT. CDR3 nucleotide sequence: TGTGCCAGCAGTTACCCGGACCAGACAGCTTTCTTT. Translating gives CASSYPDQTAFF.

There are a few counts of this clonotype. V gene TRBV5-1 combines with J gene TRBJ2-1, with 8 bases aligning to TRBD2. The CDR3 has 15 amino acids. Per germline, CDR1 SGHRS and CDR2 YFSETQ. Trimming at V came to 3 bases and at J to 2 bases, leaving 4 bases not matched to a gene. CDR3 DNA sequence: TGCGCCAGCAGCTCGGGGGGGGGCACCTACAATGAGCAGTTCTTC. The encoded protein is CASSSGGGTYNEQFF.

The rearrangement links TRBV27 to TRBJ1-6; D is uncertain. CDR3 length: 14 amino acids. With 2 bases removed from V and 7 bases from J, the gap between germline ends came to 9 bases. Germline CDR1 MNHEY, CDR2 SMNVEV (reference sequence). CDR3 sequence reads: CASSLVVTNSPLHF. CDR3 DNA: TGTGCCAGCAGTTTAGTGGTCACCAATTCACCCCTCCACTTT.

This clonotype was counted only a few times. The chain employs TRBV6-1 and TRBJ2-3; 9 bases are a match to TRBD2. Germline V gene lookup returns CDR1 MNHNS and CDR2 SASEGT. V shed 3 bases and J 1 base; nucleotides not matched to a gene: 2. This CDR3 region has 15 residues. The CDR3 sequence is CASSDERGGTDTQYF. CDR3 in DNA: TGTGCCAGCAGTGACGAGCGGGGGGGCACAGATACGCAGTATTTT.

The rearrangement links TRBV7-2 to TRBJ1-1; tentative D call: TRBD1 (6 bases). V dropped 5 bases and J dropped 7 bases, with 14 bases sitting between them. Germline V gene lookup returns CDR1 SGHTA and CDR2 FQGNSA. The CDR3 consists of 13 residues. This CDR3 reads CASSGHRESEAFF. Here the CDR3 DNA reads TGTGCCAGCAGCGGACACAGGGAGAGTGAAGCTTTCTTT.

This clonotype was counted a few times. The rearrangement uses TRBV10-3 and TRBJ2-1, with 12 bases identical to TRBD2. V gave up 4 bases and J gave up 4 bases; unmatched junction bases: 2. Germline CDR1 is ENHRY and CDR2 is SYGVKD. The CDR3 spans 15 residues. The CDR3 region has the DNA TGTGCCATCAGTGGGACTAGCGGGGAGTACAATGAGCAGTTCTTC. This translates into CAISGTSGEYNEQFF.

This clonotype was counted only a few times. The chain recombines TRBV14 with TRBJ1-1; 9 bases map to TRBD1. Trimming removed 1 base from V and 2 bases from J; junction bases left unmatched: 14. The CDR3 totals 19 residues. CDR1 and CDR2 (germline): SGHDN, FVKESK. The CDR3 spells CASSQGWTATGGTNTEAFF. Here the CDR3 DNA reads TGTGCCAGCAGCCAAGGGTGGACCGCGACAGGGGGAACAAACACTGAAGCTTTCTTT.

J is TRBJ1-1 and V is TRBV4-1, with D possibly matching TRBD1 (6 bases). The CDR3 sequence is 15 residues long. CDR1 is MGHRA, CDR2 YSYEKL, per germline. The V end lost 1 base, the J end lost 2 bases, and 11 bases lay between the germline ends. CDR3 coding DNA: TGCGCCAGCAGCCAAGTGCCGGGGGCTAACACTGAAGCTTTCTTT. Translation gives CASSQVPGANTEAFF.

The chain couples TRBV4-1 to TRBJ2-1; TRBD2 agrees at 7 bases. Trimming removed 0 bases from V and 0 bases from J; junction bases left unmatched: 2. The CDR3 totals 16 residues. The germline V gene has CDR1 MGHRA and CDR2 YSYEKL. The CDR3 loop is CASSQEAGVSYNEQFF. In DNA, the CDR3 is TGCGCCAGCAGCCAAGAGGCGGGGGTCTCCTACAATGAGCAGTTCTTC.

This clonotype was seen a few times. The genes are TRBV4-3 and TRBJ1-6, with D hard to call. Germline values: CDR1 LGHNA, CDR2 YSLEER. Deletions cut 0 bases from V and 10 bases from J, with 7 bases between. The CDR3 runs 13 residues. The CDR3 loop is CASSQDLGSPLHF. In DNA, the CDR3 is TGCGCCAGCAGCCAAGATCTAGGATCACCCCTCCACTTT.

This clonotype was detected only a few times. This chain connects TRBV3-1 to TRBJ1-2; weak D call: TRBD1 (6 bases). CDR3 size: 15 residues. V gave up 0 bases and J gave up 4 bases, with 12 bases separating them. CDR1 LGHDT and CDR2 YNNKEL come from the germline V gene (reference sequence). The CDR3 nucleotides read TGTGCCAGCAGCCAAGATTCAGGGGTTAGCTATGGCTACACCTTC. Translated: CASSQDSGVSYGYTF. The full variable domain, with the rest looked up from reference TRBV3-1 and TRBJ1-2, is DTAVSQTPKYLVTQMGNDKSIKCEQNLGHDTMYWYKQDSKKFLKIMFSYNNKELIINETVPNRFSPKSPDKAHLNLHINSLELGDSAVYFCASSQDSGVSYGYTFGSGTRLTVV.

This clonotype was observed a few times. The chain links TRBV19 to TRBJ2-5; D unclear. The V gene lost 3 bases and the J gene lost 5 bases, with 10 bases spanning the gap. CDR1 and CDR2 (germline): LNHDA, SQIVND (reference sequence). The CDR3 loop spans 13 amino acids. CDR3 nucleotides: TGTGCCAGTAGTATTCGGTCAGATGAGACCCAGTACTTC. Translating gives CASSIRSDETQYF. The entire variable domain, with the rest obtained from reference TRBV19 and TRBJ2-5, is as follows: DGGITQSPKYLFRKEGQNVTLSCEQNLNHDAMYWYRQDPGQGLRLIYYSQIVNDFQKGDIAEGYSVSREKKESFPLTVTSAQKNPTAFYLCASSIRSDETQYFGPGTRLLVL.

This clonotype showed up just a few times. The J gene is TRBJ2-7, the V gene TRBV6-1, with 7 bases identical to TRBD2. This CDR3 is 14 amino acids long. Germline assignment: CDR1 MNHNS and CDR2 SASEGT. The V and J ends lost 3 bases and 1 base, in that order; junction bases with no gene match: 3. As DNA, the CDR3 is TGTGCCAGCAGTGAGGGGAGGGGTTCCTACGAGCAGTACTTC. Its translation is CASSEGRGSYEQYF.